These T cell receptor beta chains were read from a single sample in a study of blood T cell dynamics during melanoma immunotherapy. The repertoire was sequenced with immunoSEQ multiplex PCR; TCRdb's copy has only in-frame clones and lacks some. The sample yields tens of thousands of clones, about 83% seen once. Sequenced material: blood, taken from a patient treated with checkpoint blockade. The receptors here all came from a human donor with melanoma. Both conserved end residues are part of each CDR3. Fields, in order: clone size, J gene, V gene, D gene, CDR3 DNA, CDR3 protein. D genes are given only for firm matches. Clone size is stated in some rows and not others, as once, few, many or a class when expanded.

few | TRBJ1-5 | TRBV11-2 | TRBD1 | TGTGCCAGCAGCTGGGACAGGGAAAGGAGAAGGCAGCCCCAGCATTTT | CASSWDRERRRQPQHF
. | TRBJ2-3 | TRBV9 | . | TGTGCCAGCAGCGTTAGCGGAAAAGCAGATACGCAGTATTTT | CASSVSGKADTQYF
. | TRBJ1-5 | TRBV6-6 | TRBD1 | TGTGCCAGCAGACTAACCGGGACAGATCAGCCCCAGCATTTT | CASRLTGTDQPQHF
. | TRBJ1-5 | TRBV2 | . | TGTGCCAGCAGACCGGGACCGCCAACGGATCAGCCCCAGCATTTT | CASRPGPPTDQPQHF
once | TRBJ1-3 | TRBV7-9 | TRBD1 | TGTGCCAGCAGCTCAACAGGGGGCTCTGGAAACACCATATATTTT | CASSSTGGSGNTIYF
. | TRBJ1-2 | TRBV10-1 | TRBD1 | TGCGCCAGCAGTGACCACCGGACAGGTGGCTACACCTTC | CASSDHRTGGYTF
. | TRBJ2-5 | TRBV11-1 | . | TGTGCCAGCAGCTTAGGGGGATACGGCGGCAAGCAGTACTTC | CASSLGGYGGKQYF
once | TRBJ2-2 | TRBV15 | . | TGTGCCACCAGCAGGTTCGCGAACACCGGGGAGCTGTTTTTT | CATSRFANTGELFF
. | TRBJ2-7 | TRBV2 | . | TGTGCCAGCAACCGGGACATTAGCTCCTACGAGCAGTACTTC | CASNRDISSYEQYF
. | TRBJ2-1 | TRBV15 | . | TGTGCCACCAGCAGAGATGAGTTAGGGCAGGGATCCTACAATGAGCAGTTCTTC | CATSRDELGQGSYNEQFF
. | TRBJ1-5 | TRBV19 | . | TGTGCCAGTAGCCCAGCAGGGGTTTCGGGCAATCAGCCCCAGCATTTT | CASSPAGVSGNQPQHF
. | TRBJ1-5 | TRBV28 | TRBD1 | TGTGCCAGCAGACAGGGGGCTGGCAATCAGCCCCAGCATTTT | CASRQGAGNQPQHF
. | TRBJ1-1 | TRBV5-8 | . | TGTGCCAGCAGCCCCGGTTTTGGCGCTTTCTTT | CASSPGFGAFF
. | TRBJ1-4 | TRBV28 | . | TGTGCCAGCAGTTTGGAAGGGGGTCTTAGAGAAAAACTGTTTTTT | CASSLEGGLREKLFF
. | TRBJ2-7 | TRBV15 | TRBD1 | TGTGCCACCAGCAGAGACCCGGGACAGGGGTTCGAGCAGTACTTC | CATSRDPGQGFEQYF
few | TRBJ2-3 | TRBV9 | TRBD2 | TGTGCCAGCAGATCGGGGGGGCAGAGAACGCAGTATTTT | CASRSGGQRTQYF
. | TRBJ2-7 | TRBV5-1 | TRBD1 | TGCGCCAGCAGCTTGGCCGGCGGGACAGGGACCTACGAGCAGTACTTC | CASSLAGGTGTYEQYF
. | TRBJ2-5 | TRBV6-5 | TRBD2 | TGTGCCAGCAGTTACACCTGGACTAGCTCGGGGGAGACCCAGTACTTC | CASSYTWTSSGETQYF
few | TRBJ2-7 | TRBV5-1 | . | TGCGCCAGCAGCTCGGGACTTCAGTACGAGCAGTACTTC | CASSSGLQYEQYF
. | TRBJ2-1 | TRBV19 | . | TGTGCCAGTAGTATTAACAATGAGCAGTTCTTC | CASSINNEQFF
. | TRBJ2-2 | TRBV5-1 | . | TGCGCCAGCAGCCCGGGCCGGGTTCCCGGGGAGCTGTTTTTT | CASSPGRVPGELFF
. | TRBJ2-5 | TRBV11-3 | . | TGTGCCAGCAGCCAAACTAGCACATTAGAGACCCAGTACTTC | CASSQTSTLETQYF
. | TRBJ2-5 | TRBV19 | TRBD2 | TGTGCCAGTAGTATAGTTGCGGGAGGGCCTCAAGAGACCCAGTACTTC | CASSIVAGGPQETQYF
. | TRBJ2-7 | TRBV5-4 | TRBD2 | TGTGCCAGCAGCTTGAAGACTAGCGGGAGGTACGAGCAGTACTTC | CASSLKTSGRYEQYF
. | TRBJ1-1 | TRBV5-1 | . | TGCGCCAGCAGCTTGGCCAGGGGAAGGTACGGTGAAGCTTTCTTT | CASSLARGRYGEAFF
. | TRBJ1-6 | TRBV5-8 | . | TGTGCCAGCACCTCCGGGGGGCAGCCTAATTCACCCCTCCACTTT | CASTSGGQPNSPLHF
. | TRBJ2-1 | TRBV7-3 | . | TGTGCCAGCAGCCCCAAGACAGGGAGGTTTGGAAATGAGCAGTTCTTC | CASSPKTGRFGNEQFF
. | TRBJ2-7 | TRBV5-1 | TRBD2 | TGCGCCAGCAGCGGGGGGACTAGCGGGAGTCGTGAGCAGTACTTC | CASSGGTSGSREQYF
. | TRBJ2-2 | TRBV11-1 | . | TGTGCCAGCAGCTTAGCCCGGGGGGGGGAGCTGTTTTTT | CASSLARGGELFF
. | TRBJ2-7 | TRBV7-9 | . | TGTGCCAGCAGCTTCGGCAGTTACGAGCAGTACTTC | CASSFGSYEQYF
. | TRBJ1-2 | TRBV2 | . | TGTGCCAGCAGTGAGCACGGACGAGACTATGGCTACACCTTC | CASSEHGRDYGYTF